Included here is one T cell receptor beta chain sequence, with context. Original methodology: Amplification of reference gene primers was used by the study to estimate nucleated cell counts. Sequencing was performed with immunoSEQ multiplex PCR; in TCRdb, only in-frame clones are kept and a portion is missing. V and J calls and clone size are copied from that table; D and trimming were computed from the DNA. This table has about 190,000 clones, more than 70% appearing once. The CDR3 length is 15 residues. Germline loops: CDR1 SNHLY, CDR2 FYNNEI. Trimming cost V 0 bases and J 8 bases; bases outside gene matches: 5. The data derive from a study of blood T cell repertoires in COVID-19. On the study more broadly: Acute and convalescent COVID-19 samples came from the United States, Italy and Spain.

This rearrangement joins TRBV2 to TRBJ1-2; TRBD1 matches 11 bases. This clonotype originated in a woman older than 75 with active or convalescent COVID-19. The sequenced material came from peripheral blood. CDR3 sequence reads: CASSEADRGPVGYTF. The CDR3 bases are TGTGCCAGCAGTGAAGCGGACAGGGGGCCGGTAGGCTACACCTTC.